This is a list of T cell receptor beta chains from one sample in a study of beta chain features in type 1 diabetes. Clones were sequenced by immunoSEQ multiplex PCR, and TCRdb holds only the in-frame ones, with some missing. The sample records 240,000 or so clones, 27% being singletons. The sample comprised central memory CD4+ T cells from blood. Receptor source: a man aged 25 to 40 in good health. CDR3s include the opening cysteine and the closing phenylalanine or tryptophan. The order of the fields is CDR3 protein, CDR3 DNA, V gene, clone size, J gene, CDR3 length, D gene. A D gene is named only where the DNA matches it firmly. Size is stated for part of the rows, as once, few or many counts, or as a class when the clone is expanded.

CDR3aa: CASSLVPRDEQFF; CDR3nt: TGTGCCAGCAGCTTAGTCCCCAGGGATGAGCAGTTCTTC; v_gene: TRBV7-2; abundance: NA; j_gene: TRBJ2-1; len: 13; d_gene: NA
CDR3aa: CASSSQGATQTDTQYF; CDR3nt: TGTGCCAGCAGCTCACAGGGGGCCACACAGACAGATACGCAGTATTTT; v_gene: TRBV11-3; abundance: NA; j_gene: TRBJ2-3; len: 16; d_gene: TRBD1
CDR3aa: CATSKIAGGPETQYF; CDR3nt: TGTGCCACCAGCAAGATAGCGGGGGGGCCAGAGACCCAGTACTTC; v_gene: TRBV15; abundance: NA; j_gene: TRBJ2-5; len: 15; d_gene: TRBD2
CDR3aa: CAISESSWGSSGYTF; CDR3nt: TGTGCCATCAGTGAGTCCTCTTGGGGGTCGAGTGGCTACACCTTC; v_gene: TRBV10-3; abundance: few; j_gene: TRBJ1-2; len: 15; d_gene: NA
CDR3aa: CASSREGINEKLFF; CDR3nt: TGTGCCAGCAGCCGAGAGGGAATTAATGAAAAACTGTTTTTT; v_gene: TRBV14; abundance: many; j_gene: TRBJ1-4; len: 14; d_gene: NA
CDR3aa: CASSLWDTVEQYF; CDR3nt: TGTGCCAGCAGCTTATGGGACACGGTGGAGCAGTACTTC; v_gene: TRBV11-2; abundance: NA; j_gene: TRBJ2-7; len: 13; d_gene: NA
CDR3aa: CASSPRSGEQYF; CDR3nt: TGTGCCAGCAGTCCGCGGTCCGGGGAGCAGTACTTC; v_gene: TRBV27; abundance: few; j_gene: TRBJ2-7; len: 12; d_gene: NA
CDR3aa: CASILGGEITEAFF; CDR3nt: TGTGCCAGCATCCTGGGTGGGGAGATCACTGAAGCTTTCTTT; v_gene: TRBV28; abundance: NA; j_gene: TRBJ1-1; len: 14; d_gene: NA
CDR3aa: CSVVEGGADTQYF; CDR3nt: TGCAGCGTTGTGGAGGGAGGGGCAGATACGCAGTATTTT; v_gene: TRBV29-1; abundance: NA; j_gene: TRBJ2-3; len: 13; d_gene: TRBD2
CDR3aa: CASSLGDVTDTQYF; CDR3nt: TGCGCCAGCAGCTTGGGGGACGTCACAGATACGCAGTATTTT; v_gene: TRBV5-1; abundance: few; j_gene: TRBJ2-3; len: 14; d_gene: NA
CDR3aa: CASSQDTSGGLYEQYF; CDR3nt: TGTGCCAGCAGCCAAGACACTAGCGGGGGACTTTACGAGCAGTACTTC; v_gene: TRBV4-2; abundance: NA; j_gene: TRBJ2-7; len: 16; d_gene: TRBD2
CDR3aa: CASSPPGRTVGNIQYF; CDR3nt: TGTGCCAGCAGCCCTCCTGGACGTACCGTGGGGAACATTCAGTACTTC; v_gene: TRBV7-2; abundance: once; j_gene: TRBJ2-4; len: 16; d_gene: NA
CDR3aa: CSAEGVQGAGDTQYF; CDR3nt: TGCAGCGCCGAGGGAGTACAGGGGGCAGGAGATACGCAGTATTTT; v_gene: TRBV29-1; abundance: NA; j_gene: TRBJ2-3; len: 15; d_gene: TRBD1
CDR3aa: CASGLVPGGADTQYF; CDR3nt: TGTGCTAGTGGTTTGGTCCCTGGGGGCGCAGATACGCAGTATTTT; v_gene: TRBV12-5; abundance: NA; j_gene: TRBJ2-3; len: 15; d_gene: NA
CDR3aa: CSVEPSGSYNEQFF; CDR3nt: TGCAGCGTTGAACCTAGCGGGAGTTACAATGAGCAGTTCTTC; v_gene: TRBV29-1; abundance: NA; j_gene: TRBJ2-1; len: 14; d_gene: TRBD2
CDR3aa: CASSNRVEQFF; CDR3nt: TGTGCCAGCAGTAATCGGGTGGAGCAGTTCTTC; v_gene: TRBV28; abundance: few; j_gene: TRBJ2-1; len: 11; d_gene: NA
CDR3aa: CAWSGDRGIGYTF; CDR3nt: TGTGCCTGGAGTGGAGACAGGGGGATTGGCTACACCTTC; v_gene: TRBV30; abundance: NA; j_gene: TRBJ1-2; len: 13; d_gene: TRBD1
CDR3aa: CASSLELDSPLHF; CDR3nt: TGTGCCAGCAGCTTGGAGCTGGATTCACCCCTCCACTTT; v_gene: TRBV5-4; abundance: NA; j_gene: TRBJ1-6; len: 13; d_gene: NA
CDR3aa: CASSEFVSYGYTF; CDR3nt: TGTGCCAGCAGTGAATTCGTGAGCTATGGCTACACCTTC; v_gene: TRBV25-1; abundance: NA; j_gene: TRBJ1-2; len: 13; d_gene: NA
CDR3aa: CSGTLDTEAFF; CDR3nt: TGCAGCGGAACACTGGACACTGAAGCTTTCTTT; v_gene: TRBV29-1; abundance: few; j_gene: TRBJ1-1; len: 11; d_gene: NA
CDR3aa: CASSPLGKVETQYF; CDR3nt: TGTGCCAGCAGTCCTCTAGGCAAGGTGGAGACCCAGTACTTC; v_gene: TRBV27; abundance: few; j_gene: TRBJ2-5; len: 14; d_gene: NA